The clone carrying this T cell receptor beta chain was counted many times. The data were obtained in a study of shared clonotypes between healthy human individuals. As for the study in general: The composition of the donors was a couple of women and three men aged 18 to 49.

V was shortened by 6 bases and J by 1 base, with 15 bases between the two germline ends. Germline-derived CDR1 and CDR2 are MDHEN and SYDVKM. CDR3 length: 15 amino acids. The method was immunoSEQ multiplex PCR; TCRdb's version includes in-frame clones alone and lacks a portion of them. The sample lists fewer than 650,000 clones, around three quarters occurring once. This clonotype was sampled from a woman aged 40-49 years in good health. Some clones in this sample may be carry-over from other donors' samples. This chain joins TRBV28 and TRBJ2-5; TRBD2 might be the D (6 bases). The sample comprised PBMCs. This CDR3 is CASRQTEGFQETQYF. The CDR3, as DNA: TGTGCCAGCAGACAAACGGAGGGCTTCCAAGAGACCCAGTACTTC.